The clone carrying this T cell receptor beta chain was seen only a few times. The data belong to a study of cytomegalovirus exposure and HLA in healthy donors. A multiplex PCR was run with 60 Vbeta primers and 13 Jbeta primers. Data came from immunoSEQ multiplex PCR; TCRdb stores just in-frame clones and leaves some out. Seen here are 90,000 to 120,000 clones, roughly 70% observed once, and the top ten hold roughly 15%. Sequenced sample: PBMCs. This clonotype was obtained from a woman between 40 and 50 years old in good health and CMV-seropositive.

CDR3 nucleotides: TGTGCCAGCAGCGTGGACGGGGGGAATTCACCCCTCCACTTT. Its translation: CASSVDGGNSPLHF. The chain has TRBV9 and TRBJ1-6, with D possibly TRBD1 on 5 matching bases. Deletions cut 2 bases from V and 7 bases from J, with 10 bases between. This CDR3 is built from 14 residues. Germline V gene lookup returns CDR1 SGDLS and CDR2 YYNGEE.